Shown below are 21 T cell receptor beta chains from a single sample sequenced in a study of regulatory T cells in long-lasting Graves disease. Arm-PCR of CDR3 regions with iRepertoire HTBI primers generated TCR beta libraries. A single record per CDR3 protein comes from TCRdb applying MiXCR to the multiplex PCR reads. The sample includes 300,000 to 450,000 distinct CDR3 sequences, 15% to 18% of them seen just once. The time point is: newly diagnosed GD, antithyroid drugs for less than 3 months. Scientists built the TCR library using RNA that was extracted from PBMCs. The material was peripheral blood mononuclear cells (PBMCs), obtained at new diagnosis, from a patient treated with antithyroid drugs. Receptors were obtained from a female donor with Graves disease.

This clonotype was counted many times. The V and J genes are TRBV28 and TRBJ1-5, with D uncertain. V was pared by 5 bases and J by 7 bases, with 18 bases between. Germline V lookup: CDR1 MDHEN, CDR2 SYDVKM. The CDR3 is 15 residues long. The CDR3 protein is CASSPLLQSGQPQHF. The CDR3 DNA reads TGTGCCAGCAGTCCCCTCCTCCAATCTGGCCAGCCCCAGCATTTT.

In this sample, this clonotype turned up many times. The chain uses TRBV9 and TRBJ2-7; D assignment may be TRBD1 or TRBD2 (5 bases each). The germline V and J ends were trimmed by 0 bases and 0 bases, with 10 bases remaining between them. Per germline, CDR1 SGDLS and CDR2 YYNGEE. The CDR3 runs 15 residues. CDR3 sequence: CASSVVGDSSYEQYF. The CDR3 DNA follows: TGTGCCAGCAGCGTAGTGGGAGACAGCTCCTACGAGCAGTACTTC.

This clonotype came up many times. V usage is TRBV6-1 and J usage is TRBJ1-1; no definite D call. V lost 7 bases and J 1 base, leaving 1 base between the germline ends. Germline CDR1 is MNHNS and CDR2 is SASEGT. The CDR3 has 10 amino acids. CDR3 loop: CASKNTEAFF. The CDR3 DNA is TGTGCCAGCAAGAACACTGAAGCTTTCTTT.

The chain joins TRBV19 to TRBJ1-1, with 9 nucleotides matching TRBD1. V dropped 7 bases and J dropped 0; count of bases not matched to a gene: 9. The length of the CDR3 is 16 residues. Germline V CDR1 and CDR2: LNHDA, SQIVND (reference sequence). The CDR3 reads CASTTGGLMMNTEAFF. The DNA for the CDR3 is TGTGCCAGTACTACAGGGGGCCTTATGATGAACACTGAAGCTTTCTTT.

This clonotype was seen repeatedly, ten times or more. The chain uses TRBV15 and TRBJ1-5, with D unclear. This CDR3 region has 15 residues. Germline CDR1 reads LNHNV; CDR2 reads YYDKDF (reference sequence). Trimming pared 0 bases from V and 2 bases from J, leaving 8 bases between. The CDR3 spells CATSRDRTRNQPQHF. The CDR3 DNA follows: TGTGCCACCAGCAGAGACAGGACCCGCAATCAGCCCCAGCATTTT.

This clonotype was recorded only once. A much larger clonotype is one base distant, so this may be a read error. The chain carries TRBV6-5 and TRBJ2-1; D is uncertain. The DNA end is more similar to TRBJ2-7, so the J call may be wrong. Germline V CDR1 and CDR2: MNHEY, SVGAGI. This CDR3 is built from 12 residues. CDR3 DNA sequence: TGTGCCAGCAGTTCCGTTTCCAATGAGCAGTACTTC. This codes for CASSSVSNEQYF.

At least ten counts were recorded for this clonotype. The chain links TRBV9 to TRBJ2-7; D may be TRBD1 or TRBD2 (5 bases each). V shed 0 bases and J shed 8 bases, with 18 bases lying between them. Per germline, CDR1 SGDLS and CDR2 YYNGEE. CDR3 length equals 15 residues. The CDR3 DNA is TGTGCCAGCAGCGTAGACGGCAGGGTAGGGACCAAGCAGTACTTC. Its protein is CASSVDGRVGTKQYF.

The genes are TRBV6-2 or TRBV6-3 and TRBJ2-3; D may be TRBD1 (5 bases). Per germline, CDR1 MNHEY and CDR2 SVGEGT. Trimming stripped 5 bases from V and 0 bases from J, with 18 bases between. CDR3 length equals 17 residues. In DNA form, the CDR3 reads TGTGCCAGCAGTACCGATTGGACAAAACAGAGCACAGATACGCAGTATTTT. Translated: CASSTDWTKQSTDTQYF.

This clonotype was observed at least ten times. The rearrangement links TRBV13 to TRBJ1-1, with no clear D. Trimming left V 8 bases short and J 0 bases short, with 4 bases between. The germline V gene has CDR1 PRHDT and CDR2 FYEKMQ (reference sequence). CDR3 length equals 11 residues. For the CDR3, the DNA is TGTGCCAGCTGGGTGAACACTGAAGCTTTCTTT. Translating it yields CASWVNTEAFF.

Of note for this clonotype: This may be a read error: a much more frequent sequence differs by one nucleotide. The chain links TRBV12-3 or TRBV12-4 to TRBJ2-7; 7 bases are a match to TRBD1. Trimming cost V 6 bases and J 3 bases; bases outside gene matches: 8. The CDR3 has 14 amino acids. CDR3 sequence: CASSRGQDFYEQYF. The CDR3 DNA sequence: TGTGCCAGCAGCCGCGGACAGGATTTCTACGAGCAGTACTTC.

The V gene is TRBV18, the J gene TRBJ2-2, with 11 bases that match TRBD1. V lost 1 base to trimming and J lost 4 bases; unmatched junction nucleotides: 2. The germline V gene has CDR1 KGHSH and CDR2 LQKENI. The CDR3 runs to 16 residues. This CDR3 reads CASSPRGTGGTGELFF. Here the CDR3 DNA reads TGTGCCAGCTCACCACGTGGGACAGGGGGCACCGGGGAGCTGTTTTTT. Together with reference TRBV18 and TRBJ2-2, the CDR3 gives the full variable domain: NAGVMQNPRHLVRRRGQEARLRCSPMKGHSHVYWYRQLPEEGLKFMVYLQKENIIDESGMPKERFSAEFPKEGPSILRIQQVVRGDSAAYFCASSPRGTGGTGELFFGEGSRLTVL.

This clonotype was seen repeatedly, ten times or more. The chain couples TRBV6-2 or TRBV6-3 to TRBJ1-5; 8 nucleotides agree with TRBD1. The J segment lost 1 base and the V segment lost 6 bases, leaving 8 bases of the junction unmatched. The CDR3 runs to 16 residues. CDR1 and CDR2 from the germline V gene are MNHEY and SVGEGT. CDR3 sequence (DNA): TGTGCCAGCAGCAGGACAGGGTATACGAGCAATCAGCCCCAGCATTTT. It is translated as CASSRTGYTSNQPQHF.

The chain recombines TRBV30 with TRBJ2-7; D remains ambiguous. Germline V gene sequence: CDR1 GTSNPN, CDR2 SVGIG (reference sequence). V shed 0 bases and J shed 9 bases, with 21 bases lying between them. The length of the CDR3 is 15 residues. The CDR3 loop reads CAWSVRAAPLNVQYF. DNA of the CDR3: TGTGCCTGGAGTGTACGGGCAGCGCCCTTGAACGTGCAGTACTTC.

This clonotype came up many times. V gene TRBV29-1 combines with J gene TRBJ1-2; the D gene is possibly TRBD1 (5 bases). CDR3 size: 13 residues. The V and J ends lost 5 bases and 2 bases respectively, with 12 bases between them. The germline V gene encodes CDR1 SQVTM and CDR2 ANQGSEA. Here the CDR3 DNA reads TGCAGCGTTAGGGACCAGGACAACTATGGCTACACCTTC. It specifies CSVRDQDNYGYTF.

V usage is TRBV4-3 and J usage is TRBJ2-4; 9 bases line up with TRBD1. Germline V gene lookup returns CDR1 LGHNA and CDR2 YSLEER. After removal of 2 bases from V and 6 bases from J, the junction contained 5 bases not matched to a gene. CDR3 length equals 15 residues. The CDR3: CASSQFTGGRNIQYF. In nucleotides, the CDR3 is TGCGCCAGCAGCCAATTTACAGGGGGCCGAAACATTCAGTACTTC.

CDR3 protein: CASSPGHSSSPLHF. CDR3 DNA: TGTGCCAGCAGCCCAGGACACAGCAGCTCACCCCTCCACTTT. The rearrangement links TRBV5-8 to TRBJ1-6; D may be TRBD1 (5 bases). The V and J ends lost 4 bases and 10 bases respectively, with 15 bases between them. This CDR3 has 14 residues. Looked up from germline, CDR1 is SGHTS and CDR2 is YDEGEE.

This clonotype was observed at least ten times. V usage is TRBV6-1 and J usage is TRBJ2-7; 8 bases match TRBD1. This CDR3 contains 13 residues. The V gene's germline CDR1 is MNHNS and CDR2 SASEGT. V dropped 5 bases and J dropped 5; count of bases not matched to a gene: 5. The CDR3 DNA reads TGTGCCAGCAGTCGGGACAGGTCCCACGAGCAGTACTTC. The encoded protein is CASSRDRSHEQYF.

This clonotype appeared a few times. The chain recombines TRBV5-4 with TRBJ2-5, with D uncertain. The CDR3 sequence is 13 residues long. The germline CDR1 and CDR2 sequences are SGHNT and YYREEE (reference sequence). V was shortened by 4 bases and J by 5 bases, with 12 bases between the two germline ends. CDR3 sequence (DNA): TGTGCCAGCAGCCCCACAGATGTGGAGACCCAGTACTTC. Protein sequence: CASSPTDVETQYF.

This clonotype has at least ten counts. The chain combines TRBV6-5 with TRBJ2-7; D not certain. CDR3 length equals 15 residues. V shed 4 bases and J shed 3 bases, with 16 bases lying between them. Looked up from germline, CDR1 is MNHEY and CDR2 is SVGAGI. CDR3 loop: CASSSPRAPRYEQYF. Written as DNA, the CDR3 is TGTGCCAGCAGTTCGCCACGGGCTCCTCGCTACGAGCAGTACTTC.

This clonotype occurred once. The chain links TRBV12-3 or TRBV12-4 to TRBJ1-2; D unresolved. This CDR3 spans 15 amino acids. V shed 4 bases and J shed 6 bases, with 18 bases lying between them. The CDR3 nucleotides read TGTGCCAGCAGTTACGATCCACCAGAGTTGGATGGCTACACCTTC. This gives the protein CASSYDPPELDGYTF.

V usage is TRBV29-1 and J usage is TRBJ2-5; 11 bases match TRBD2. This CDR3 has 16 amino acids. The ends lost 0 bases at V and 2 bases at J; junction bases unmatched: 5. Germline V gene sequence: CDR1 SQVTM, CDR2 ANQGSEA. The CDR3 DNA follows: TGCAGCGTTGAAGATCTGGGACTAGCGGAGCAAGAGACCCAGTACTTC. This gives the protein CSVEDLGLAEQETQYF.